This T cell receptor beta chain was sequenced for a study of T cells after yellow fever vaccination (dated by TCRdb to between 2018 and 2021). For the study in its entirety: The SMART-Seq v4 Ultra Low Input RNA kit was used to prepare libraries from fractions with low cell numbers. To track T-cell clones before and after primary and booster YFV17D yellow fever vaccination, bulk TCR alpha and beta repertoires were sequenced longitudinally. Two healthy male donors, one aged 18 to 30 and one aged 30 to 40 years, made up the cohort. Blood was collected at multiple timepoints before and after primary and secondary immunization, and bulk PBMC replicates and cell subsets were isolated.

Reading the germline V gene gives CDR1 SGHTA and CDR2 FQGNSA. From cysteine to phenylalanine, the CDR3 is 14 amino acids long. Of all the DNA, just the CDR3 is kept, 42 bases in frame from base 1. Trimming takes 5 bases off V and 4 bases off J; junction bases not matched to a gene: 3. This specimen's treatment or condition label, interpreted: live attenuated yellow fever vaccine strain. At each blood-draw timepoint, two biological replicates of bulk PBMCs were obtained. PBMCs were isolated from peripheral blood using a standard Ficoll-Paque protocol. RNA was extracted with TriZol from bulk PBMCs, CD4 and CD8 fractions, and dextramer-positive and dextramer-negative fractions. Sequencing relied on an Illumina NovaSeq 6000. TCR cDNA was synthesized by 5'RACE template switching, through which a universal primer site and unique molecular identifiers were introduced. Priming for cDNA synthesis came from both the TCR alpha and TCR beta constant segments. Two PCR steps were used to amplify libraries, with sample barcodes and sequencing adapters being added in the second step. Sequencing of the libraries was done on either Illumina HiSeq 2500 (2x100 bp) or NovaSeq (2x150 bp). The authors' pipeline ran thus. Demultiplexing of reads and collapsing into UMI consensus sequences were performed with MIGEC, and V(D)J alignment was carried out with MiXCR. Vaccine-responding clonotypes were identified with edgeR using replicate PBMC samples, with FDR below 0.01 and a log2 fold change above 5 up to day 15 being required. Bulk clonotypes were assigned CD4 or CD8 identity according to which sequenced CD4 or CD8 repertoire held them at higher abundance. TCRdb reprocessing: public reads trimmed at Q25 with fastp, clones called with MiXCR, in-frame beta chains kept. Every entry covers one CDR3 protein and lists the most common genes and DNA from its rows. The V and J calls and clone size are TCRdb's, not the authors'. The sample profile shows around 310,000 distinct CDR3 sequences; approximately 4.2% of them were found once. The ten biggest clones cover 24% of the sample.

Overall study results and their limits: FACS-sorted repertoires could contain abundant contaminating clonotypes from the bulk population, so computational filtering was required. Compared with the primary T-cell response, the secondary T-cell response was weaker but faster, peaking on day 5 rather than day 15. Only a couple of donors were included in the study, so the extent to which the findings can be generalized is limited. A small share of clonotypes occurred in both CD4 and CD8 compartments, likely arising from convergent recombination. Most clones expanded after primary vaccination (almost 97% of CD4 and 70% to 90% of CD8) were re-detected after the booster, suggesting that broad memory maintenance occurred.

In this sample, this clonotype turned up many times. There is no known antigen for this receptor. Qualities for individual bases were not recorded, and no much larger clone is one base off. Source: PBMCs, taken 5 days after the yellow fever booster vaccination. The chain is assembled from TRBV7-2 and TRBJ1-2; 11 nucleotides in the junction match TRBD1. The origin of this receptor is a man younger than 30 who received the YFV17D yellow fever vaccine. This receptor carries the CDR3 CASSPGQGGYGYTF. Read as DNA, the sequence is TGTGCCAGCAGCCCGGGACAGGGGGGCTATGGCTACACCTTC.